This record covers a single T cell receptor (beta chain). Authors' analysis steps: Scientists estimated how many nucleated cells there were by amplifying reference gene primers. TCRdb's copy holds only in-frame clones and misses some; the assay was immunoSEQ multiplex PCR. V and J calls and clone size follow that table, whereas D and trimming were derived from the DNA. The table includes about 430,000 clones, approximately 91% detected once. All enrollees were about 18 to 90 years old and from about 25 US areas. Exposed participants came across a COVID-19 case within 2 weeks before study entry. The data belong to a study of blood T cell repertoires in COVID-19. Study overall: From T cells, B-cell-depleted T cells, or PBMCs came the material, which was cDNA or gDNA.

The clonotype was recovered from a woman in her late teens or twenties who had been exposed to COVID-19. What was sequenced was PBMCs or T cells enriched from blood (not recorded which).

In DNA, the CDR3 is TGTGCCAGTAGACAGGGCCCTGGAACTGAAGCTTTCTTT. Protein product: CASRQGPGTEAFF. This sequence joins TRBV19 and TRBJ1-1; tentative D call: TRBD1 (6 bases). Per the germline V gene, CDR1 is LNHDA and CDR2 is SQIVND (reference sequence). The V end lost 6 bases, the J end lost 5 bases, and 13 bases lay between the germline ends. The CDR3 loop spans 13 amino acids. Drawing the rest from reference TRBV19 and TRBJ1-1, the complete variable domain is DGGITQSPKYLFRKEGQNVTLSCEQNLNHDAMYWYRQDPGQGLRLIYYSQIVNDFQKGDIAEGYSVSREKKESFPLTVTSAQKNPTAFYLCASRQGPGTEAFFGQGTRLTVV.